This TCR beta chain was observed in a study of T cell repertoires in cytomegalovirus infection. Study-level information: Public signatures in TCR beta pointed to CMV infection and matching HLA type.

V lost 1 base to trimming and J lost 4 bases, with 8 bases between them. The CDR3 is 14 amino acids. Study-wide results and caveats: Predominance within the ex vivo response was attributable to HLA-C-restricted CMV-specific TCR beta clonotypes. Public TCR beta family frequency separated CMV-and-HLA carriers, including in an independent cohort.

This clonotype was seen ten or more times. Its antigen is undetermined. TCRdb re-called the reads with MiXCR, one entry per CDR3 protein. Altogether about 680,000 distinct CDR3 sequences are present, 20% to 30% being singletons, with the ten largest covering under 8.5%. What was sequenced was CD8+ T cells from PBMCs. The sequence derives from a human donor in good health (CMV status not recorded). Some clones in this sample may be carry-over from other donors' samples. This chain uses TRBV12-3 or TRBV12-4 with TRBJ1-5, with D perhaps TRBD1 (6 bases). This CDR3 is CASSLVTGNQPQHF. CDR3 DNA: TGTGCCAGCAGTTTAGTAACAGGGAATCAGCCCCAGCATTTT.